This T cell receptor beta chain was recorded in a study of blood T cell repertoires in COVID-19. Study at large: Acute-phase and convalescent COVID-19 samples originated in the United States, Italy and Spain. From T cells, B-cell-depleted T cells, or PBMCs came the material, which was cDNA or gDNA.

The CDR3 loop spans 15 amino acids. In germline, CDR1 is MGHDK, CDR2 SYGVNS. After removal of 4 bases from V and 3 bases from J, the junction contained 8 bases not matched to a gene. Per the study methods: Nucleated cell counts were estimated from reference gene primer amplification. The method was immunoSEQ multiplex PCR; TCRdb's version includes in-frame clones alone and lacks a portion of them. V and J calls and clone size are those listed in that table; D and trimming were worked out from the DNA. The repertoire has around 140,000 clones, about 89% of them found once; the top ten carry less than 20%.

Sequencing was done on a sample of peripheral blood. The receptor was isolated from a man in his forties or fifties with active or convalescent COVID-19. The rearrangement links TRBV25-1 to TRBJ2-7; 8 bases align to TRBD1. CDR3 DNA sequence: TGTGCCAGCAGTGGAGGGTTACAGGGGGGCTACGAGCAGTACTTC. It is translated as CASSGGLQGGYEQYF.